The T cell receptor (beta chain) described here comes from a study of T cell clones after liver transplantation. Study as a whole: TCRbeta sequencing after a pre-transplant mixed lymphocyte reaction identified graft-donor-reactive clones, later tracked in post-transplant blood. Without induction therapy, subjects received standard immunosuppression until 12-24 months post-transplant.

This clone has a handful of counts. With V trimmed by 4 bases and J by 8 bases, 10 bases remained unmatched. This CDR3 is built from 15 residues. Germline values: CDR1 KGHSH, CDR2 LQKENI. Measured with immunoSEQ multiplex PCR; TCRdb has only the in-frame clones, and not every one. The table has under 55,000 clones, 85% to 90% seen once. Sequenced here: CD4+ T cells from blood, sampled 24 months after liver transplant. This clonotype was obtained from a human patient who received a liver transplant. Some T cells may be transferred from the graft donor. This sequence joins TRBV18 and TRBJ2-4; 8 positions agree with TRBD1. The CDR3 DNA reads TGTGCCAGCTCACAAACCACCTTACAGGGGGACATTCAGTACTTC. This gives the protein CASSQTTLQGDIQYF.